The 30 T cell receptor beta chains reported below all come from one sample, sequenced in a study of post-analysis software for immune sequencing data. These receptors' antigens are unknown. Points from the study as a whole: There were about five TRBV segments more frequent in patients than controls, and TRBV5-6, TRBV5-1 and TRBV20-1 were among them.

TCR beta cDNA libraries had unique molecular identifiers. From the PCR reads, TCRdb called clonotypes with MiXCR, one entry per CDR3 protein. In the table there are roughly 870,000 distinct CDR3 sequences, roughly 58% of which are singletons. The sample comprised blood. The source of these receptors is a girl aged 5-17 years with multiple sclerosis.

This clonotype was observed a few times. The chain employs TRBV12-3 or TRBV12-4 and TRBJ2-1; 10 bases are shared with TRBD2. J was trimmed by 7 bases and V by 6 bases; bases with no gene match: 3. This CDR3 contains 13 residues. The CDR3 protein is CASRKREGNEQFF. The CDR3 nucleotides are TGTGCCAGCAGGAAGCGGGAGGGGAATGAGCAGTTCTTC.

In its sample, this clonotype was seen a few times. CDR3: CASSLLAGGDNEQFF. The CDR3 DNA is TGTGCCAGCAGCTTATTAGCGGGAGGGGACAATGAGCAGTTCTTC. This chain joins TRBV11-1 and TRBJ2-1, with 11 bases fitting TRBD2. The trim removed 2 bases at V and 5 bases at J, leaving 2 bases unmatched. The CDR3 runs 15 residues. Germline CDR1 and CDR2: SGHAT and FQDESV (reference sequence). Together with reference TRBV11-1 and TRBJ2-1, the CDR3 gives the full variable domain: EAEVAQSPRYKITEKSQAVAFWCDPISGHATLYWYRQILGQGPELLVQFQDESVVDDSQLPKDRFSAERLKGVDSTLKIQPAELGDSAMYLCASSLLAGGDNEQFFGPGTRLTVL.

This clonotype has more than one count but fewer than ten. The chain links TRBV4-1 to TRBJ2-3, with D possibly being TRBD2 (5 bases). The CDR3 has 15 residues. Trimming took 4 bases from V and 4 from J, leaving 15 bases between them. Germline CDR1 is MGHRA and CDR2 is YSYEKL. As DNA, the CDR3 is TGCGCCAGCAGCCTAAGCTGGACTGGCGCAGATACGCAGTATTTT. Its protein is CASSLSWTGADTQYF.

This clonotype was counted only a few times. This chain joins TRBV29-1 and TRBJ2-7; 8 bases align to TRBD2. Trimming removed 4 bases from V and 4 bases from J; junction bases left unmatched: 9. The CDR3 runs 14 residues. Per germline, CDR1 SQVTM and CDR2 ANQGSEA. DNA for the CDR3: TGCAGCGTTGCCTCTCGCGGGGGGCGGTACGAGCAGTACTTC. This encodes CSVASRGGRYEQYF.

The J gene is TRBJ2-6, the V gene TRBV7-6, with D tentatively TRBD1 (7 bases). V was cut by 5 bases and J by 1 base, with 18 bases left in between. Germline loops: CDR1 SGHVS, CDR2 FNYEAQ. The CDR3 sequence is 18 residues long. The CDR3 reads CASSHPGRTGSGANVLTF. The CDR3, as DNA: TGTGCCAGCAGCCACCCAGGGAGGACAGGTTCTGGGGCCAACGTCCTGACTTTC.

The chain is built from TRBV5-1 and TRBJ2-7, with 7 bases fitting TRBD1. This CDR3 region has 16 residues. V was pared by 4 bases and J by 0 bases, with 10 bases of the junction left unmatched. Per the germline V gene, CDR1 is SGHRS and CDR2 is YFSETQ. CDR3 region: CASSPRQGSGSYEQYF. CDR3 nucleotides: TGCGCCAGCAGCCCCCGACAGGGATCAGGCTCCTACGAGCAGTACTTC.

This clonotype was observed a handful of times. The rearrangement joins TRBV27 to TRBJ2-3; TRBD2 aligns across 9 bases. The CDR3 sequence is 19 residues long. The junction had 13 bases not matched to a gene; V was cut back by 1 base and J by 2 bases. The germline CDR1 and CDR2 sequences are MNHEY and SMNVEV (reference sequence). CDR3 sequence reads: CASSLFWASGDINTDTQYF. The CDR3 nucleotides read TGTGCCAGCAGTTTATTCTGGGCTAGCGGGGACATCAACACAGATACGCAGTATTTT.

The chain has TRBV20-1 and TRBJ1-5; D not certain. Trimming removed 0 bases at V and 7 bases at J, with 16 bases between. Germline CDR1 reads DFQATT; CDR2 reads SNEGSKA (reference sequence). This CDR3 is 15 amino acids long. The CDR3 spells CSARDSGNGKQPQHF. The CDR3 nucleotides are TGCAGTGCTAGAGATTCGGGGAATGGTAAGCAGCCCCAGCATTTT.

The gene calls are TRBV20-1 and TRBJ2-3, with 7 bases aligning to TRBD1. The length of the CDR3 is 15 residues. Germline V CDR1 and CDR2: DFQATT, SNEGSKA (reference sequence). The ends lost 6 bases at V and 3 bases at J; junction bases unmatched: 12. CDR3 sequence: CSARDSPGATDTQYF. The CDR3 DNA reads TGCAGTGCAAGGGACAGCCCAGGAGCAACAGATACGCAGTATTTT.

This clonotype was observed a handful of times. The chain uses TRBV6-5 and TRBJ2-3; tentatively, D is TRBD2 (6 bases). V was trimmed by 6 bases and J by 1 base, leaving 11 bases between them. Per the germline V gene, CDR1 is MNHEY and CDR2 is SVGAGI. CDR3 length equals 14 residues. The CDR3 coding sequence is TGTGCCAGCAGGGCTTCGGGGGGCACAGATACGCAGTATTTT. Its protein is CASRASGGTDTQYF.

This chain links TRBV4-1 with TRBJ2-1; TRBD1 might be the D (5 bases). The V and J ends lost 0 bases and 8 bases respectively, with 14 bases between them. This CDR3 region has 15 residues. Germline lookup yields CDR1 MGHRA and CDR2 YSYEKL. The CDR3 bases are TGCGCCAGCAGCCAAGAACCCAGACAGATCTATGAGCAGTTCTTC. Protein sequence: CASSQEPRQIYEQFF.

This chain joins TRBV5-1 and TRBJ2-4, with D possibly being TRBD2 (5 bases). Near its end, the DNA agrees better with TRBJ2-7, so the J call may be wrong. This CDR3 region has 13 residues. Germline CDR1 SGHRS, CDR2 YFSETQ. CDR3 region: CASSATGKSEQYF. CDR3 sequence (DNA): TGCGCCAGCAGCGCAACGGGGAAAAGCGAGCAGTACTTC.

This chain links TRBV7-2 with TRBJ2-5; TRBD2 matches at 8 bases. The J call is in doubt because the DNA end fits TRBJ2-7 better. There are 14 residues in the CDR3. Germline CDR1 reads SGHTA; CDR2 reads FQGNSA. In nucleotides, the CDR3 is TGTGCCAGCAGCGGCGGGGGGTCCTTCTACGAGCAGTACTTC. Protein: CASSGGGSFYEQYF.

The V call is TRBV20-1, the J call TRBJ1-2; D is unresolved. The CDR3 spans 17 residues. The germline CDR1 and CDR2 sequences are DFQATT and SNEGSKA (reference sequence). The V end lost 1 base, the J end lost 5 bases, and 23 bases lay between the germline ends. CDR3 coding DNA: TGCAGTGCTAGAGCGGGGATCTCCGAGGCCCGCGCATATGGCTACACCTTC. Protein: CSARAGISEARAYGYTF.

This chain connects TRBV7-6 to TRBJ2-5; no clear D gene. The CDR3 is 15 residues long. Looked up from germline, CDR1 is SGHVS and CDR2 is FNYEAQ. V lost 1 base, J lost 1 base, and 10 bases lay in between. This CDR3 is CASSLGVEVQETQYF. The CDR3 bases are TGTGCCAGCAGCTTAGGCGTTGAAGTCCAAGAGACCCAGTACTTC.

The table lists this clonotype with a few counts. V is TRBV3-1 and J is TRBJ2-5; D ambiguous. Germline V gene lookup returns CDR1 LGHDT and CDR2 YNNKEL (reference sequence). The V end lost 8 bases, the J end lost 5 bases, and 12 bases lay between the germline ends. The CDR3 is 12 amino acids. The CDR3 nucleotides read TGTGCCAGCTCCCAGGCGAGGGAGACCCAGTACTTC. As protein: CASSQARETQYF.

The J gene is TRBJ2-7, the V gene TRBV11-1; 8 bases line up with TRBD1. This CDR3 contains 14 residues. The ends lost 4 bases at V and 6 bases at J; junction bases unmatched: 8. Germline V gene data show CDR1 as SGHAT and CDR2 as FQDESV (reference sequence). CDR3 region: CASSSVRGPFEQYF. The CDR3 coding sequence is TGTGCCAGCAGCTCAGTCAGGGGGCCGTTCGAGCAGTACTTC.

The rearrangement uses TRBV4-1 and TRBJ2-3; D gene uncertain. The CDR3 loop spans 13 amino acids. V lost 7 bases and J lost 4, with 12 bases in between. Germline V gene data show CDR1 as MGHRA and CDR2 as YSYEKL. CDR3 in amino acids: CASNSVSADTQYF. The DNA of the CDR3 is TGCGCCAGCAACAGCGTCAGCGCAGATACGCAGTATTTT.

The V and J genes are TRBV14 and TRBJ2-1; D unclear. CDR3 length: 15 residues. V lost 7 bases and J 0 bases, leaving 13 bases between the germline ends. Germline CDR1 reads SGHDN; CDR2 reads FVKESK. CDR3 in amino acids: CASKTGSSSYNEQFF. In nucleotides, the CDR3 is TGTGCCAGCAAGACCGGGTCGAGCTCCTACAATGAGCAGTTCTTC.

Only a few counts were recorded for this clonotype. The rearrangement uses TRBV20-1 and TRBJ2-5, with 8 nucleotides matching TRBD1. The J segment lost 7 bases and the V segment lost 3 bases, leaving 10 bases of the junction unmatched. The germline gives CDR1 DFQATT, CDR2 SNEGSKA (reference sequence). This CDR3 region has 14 residues. CDR3 sequence: CSARDPRTGSTQYF. CDR3 in DNA: TGCAGTGCTAGGGACCCCCGGACAGGGTCGACCCAGTACTTC.

This clonotype has a handful of counts. This chain joins TRBV6-1 and TRBJ2-5; 10 nucleotides match TRBD2. The end of the DNA fits TRBJ2-7 better, so the J call may be wrong. The CDR3 is 17 amino acids. Looked up from germline, CDR1 is MNHNS and CDR2 is SASEGT. The CDR3 sequence: CASIRTGGLAGASEQYF. CDR3 in DNA: TGTGCCAGCATCCGAACAGGGGGGCTAGCGGGAGCTAGCGAGCAGTACTTC.

This clonotype was counted only a few times. This sequence joins TRBV11-1 and TRBJ2-1, with D perhaps being TRBD1 or TRBD2 (5 bases each). The CDR3 runs 16 residues. V lost 0 bases, J lost 4 bases, and 13 bases lay in between. CDR1 and CDR2 from the germline V gene are SGHAT and FQDESV (reference sequence). The CDR3 DNA reads as TGTGCCAGCAGCTTAGCGCAGGTCGGGGCTTACAATGAGCAGTTCTTC. Translation gives CASSLAQVGAYNEQFF.

This CDR3 reads CASILAVWGNEQFF. The CDR3 region has the DNA TGTGCCAGCATCCTAGCGGTCTGGGGTAATGAGCAGTTCTTC. V gene TRBV7-3 combines with J gene TRBJ2-1, with 7 nucleotides matching TRBD2. V lost 7 bases and J lost 7; bases outside the gene matches: 10. The CDR3 contains 14 residues. The germline CDR1 and CDR2 sequences are SGHTA and FQGTGA.

The V call is TRBV20-1, the J call TRBJ2-1, with D possibly called TRBD1 or TRBD2 (5 bases each). The CDR3 spans 10 residues. Germline loops: CDR1 DFQATT, CDR2 SNEGSKA (reference sequence). Trimming took off 3 bases at V and 9 bases at J, with 6 bases between the two ends. CDR3 bases: TGCAGTGCTAGGAGGGGTGAGCAGTTCTTC. The encoded protein is CSARRGEQFF.

This rearrangement joins TRBV29-1 to TRBJ2-3; 7 bases match TRBD1. The CDR3 extends over 17 amino acids. With 0 bases clipped from V and 1 base from J, the junction kept 10 bases outside the gene matches. Germline-derived CDR1 and CDR2 are SQVTM and ANQGSEA. CDR3 bases: TGCAGCGTTGAAGACGAACTTGACAGGGATGGCACAGATACGCAGTATTTT. Its protein product is CSVEDELDRDGTDTQYF.

The chain joins TRBV12-2 to TRBJ2-5. TRBV12-2 is flagged as a pseudogene. The CDR3 spans 13 residues. The CDR3 DNA reads TGTGCAAGTCGCCCCTTAGAAGGGGAGACCCAGTACTTC. It codes for CASRPLEGETQYF.

The chain carries TRBV5-1 and TRBJ2-3, with D perhaps TRBD2 (6 bases). This CDR3 is 17 amino acids long. V lost 3 bases and J lost 0, with 17 bases in between. Germline V gene lookup returns CDR1 SGHRS and CDR2 YFSETQ. The CDR3, as DNA: TGCGCCAGCAGCTGGACGGCGCGGGGCGTTAGCACAGATACGCAGTATTTT. Translating gives CASSWTARGVSTDTQYF.

The rearrangement links TRBV2 to TRBJ2-4, with TRBD1 matching 7 bases. Per the germline V gene, CDR1 is SNHLY and CDR2 is FYNNEI. Trimming at V came to 4 bases and at J to 5 bases, leaving 8 bases not matched to a gene. There are 15 residues in the CDR3. The CDR3 region is CASSGETGRQNIQYF. CDR3 in DNA: TGTGCCAGCAGTGGAGAGACAGGGCGGCAAAACATTCAGTACTTC.

This clonotype has a single count. J is TRBJ2-2 and V is TRBV5-1; D possibly uses TRBD1 or TRBD2 (5 bases each). V shed 3 bases and J shed 4 bases, with 7 bases lying between them. This CDR3 spans 13 amino acids. Germline loops: CDR1 SGHRS, CDR2 YFSETQ. This CDR3 reads CASSSGPTGELFF. The CDR3 bases are TGCGCCAGCAGCTCGGGACCCACCGGGGAGCTGTTTTTT.

The genes are TRBV20-1 and TRBJ2-1, with TRBD1 identical over 7 bases. CDR3 length: 12 amino acids. Trimming removed 4 bases from V and 9 bases from J; junction bases left unmatched: 6. CDR1 and CDR2 from the germline V gene are DFQATT and SNEGSKA (reference sequence). CDR3 region: CSAIHRDSEQFF. CDR3 DNA sequence: TGCAGTGCTATCCACCGGGACAGTGAGCAGTTCTTC.